A single sample is the source of the 11 T cell receptor beta chains below, sequenced in a study of T cell responses to AZD1222 COVID-19 vaccine. Some clones are missing from TCRdb's copy, which holds only in-frame ones; the method was immunoSEQ multiplex PCR. The sample lists 140,000 to 150,000 clones, 90% to 95% occurring once. The starting material was peripheral blood, obtained on day 0 of AZD1222 vaccination. The receptors were gathered from an adult in good health.

The genes are TRBV27 and TRBJ1-5; TRBD1 matches 7 bases. Germline assignment: CDR1 MNHEY and CDR2 SMNVEV (reference sequence). The CDR3 consists of 14 residues. V lost 8 bases and J lost 3; bases outside the gene matches: 7. The CDR3 DNA reads TGTGCCAGCGGCAGGGGGTGGAACAATCAGCCCCAGCATTTT. It yields the protein CASGRGWNNQPQHF.

The chain joins TRBV11-2 to TRBJ2-1; 14 bases are a match to TRBD2. V dropped 2 bases and J dropped 8; count of bases not matched to a gene: 5. This CDR3 has 16 residues. Per germline, CDR1 SGHAT and CDR2 FQNNGV. The CDR3 loop is CASSLRLAGGPHEQFF. Written as DNA, the CDR3 is TGTGCCAGCAGCTTACGACTAGCGGGAGGGCCACATGAGCAGTTCTTC.

The chain uses TRBV30 and TRBJ1-5; D is possibly TRBD1 (6 bases). The CDR3 runs 13 residues. Trimming removed 2 bases from V and 4 bases from J, with 9 bases in between. Germline V CDR1 and CDR2: GTSNPN, SVGIG (reference sequence). CDR3 DNA: TGTGCCTGGAGTACAGGGAATAATCAGCCCCAGCATTTT. It translates to CAWSTGNNQPQHF.

The V gene is TRBV6-5, the J gene TRBJ2-3; maybe TRBD2 (6 bases). Between the trimmed V and J ends, which lost 6 bases and 2 bases, there was a span of 12 bases. The CDR3 is made up of 14 amino acids. CDR1 MNHEY and CDR2 SVGAGI come from the germline V gene. CDR3 coding DNA: TGTGCCAGCAGCCCGGGACTTGTCACAGATACGCAGTATTTT. Translation: CASSPGLVTDTQYF.

This chain connects TRBV5-1 to TRBJ2-1, with 10 bases identical to TRBD1. The CDR3 spans 18 residues. CDR1 is SGHRS and CDR2 is YFSETQ in the germline V gene. The V segment lost 4 bases and the J segment 6 bases; nucleotides outside the gene matches: 16. DNA of the CDR3: TGCGCCAGCAGCCAGACCTCCCCGGGACAGGGGATGTTCAATGAGCAGTTCTTC. Translated: CASSQTSPGQGMFNEQFF.

The rearrangement joins TRBV4-1 to TRBJ1-6; D gene uncertain. V gave up 1 base and J gave up 4 bases, with 20 bases separating them. The CDR3 sequence is 19 residues long. From germline, CDR1 is MGHRA and CDR2 YSYEKL. CDR3 protein: CASSQGERAPSPYNSPLHF. Here the CDR3 DNA reads TGCGCCAGCAGCCAAGGGGAGAGGGCTCCCTCTCCTTATAATTCACCCCTCCACTTT.

The J gene is TRBJ2-3, the V gene TRBV7-2, with D unresolved. This CDR3 comprises 14 residues. The germline V and J ends were trimmed by 1 base and 7 bases, with 12 bases remaining between them. Germline lookup yields CDR1 SGHTA and CDR2 FQGNSA. The CDR3 loop reads CASSLVAPRYTQYF. CDR3 sequence (DNA): TGTGCCAGCAGCTTAGTAGCTCCCCGTTATACGCAGTATTTT.

The chain uses TRBV15 and TRBJ2-7, with D maybe TRBD2 (6 bases). CDR1 and CDR2 from the germline V gene are LNHNV and YYDKDF (reference sequence). This CDR3 region has 15 residues. Trimming removed 5 bases from V and 0 bases from J, with 14 bases in between. This chain's CDR3 is CATSWEDGRSYEQYF. CDR3 in DNA: TGTGCCACCAGCTGGGAGGACGGACGCTCCTACGAGCAGTACTTC.

The chain couples TRBV5-1 to TRBJ1-1, with a weak D call TRBD1 (6 bases). V lost 2 bases to trimming and J lost 1 base, with 9 bases between them. The length of the CDR3 is 14 residues. Germline CDR1 SGHRS, CDR2 YFSETQ. CDR3 DNA: TGCGCCAGCAGCTTACTGGGGGCGAACACTGAAGCTTTCTTT. It encodes CASSLLGANTEAFF.

This sequence joins TRBV7-2 and TRBJ1-1; D is undetermined. The V gene's germline CDR1 is SGHTA and CDR2 FQGNSA. This CDR3 region has 17 residues. V shed 1 base and J shed 0 bases, with 15 bases lying between them. The CDR3 bases are TGTGCCAGCAGCTTAGTATTGTCGGTTGGGATGAACACTGAAGCTTTCTTT. Protein sequence: CASSLVLSVGMNTEAFF.

The rearrangement joins TRBV10-3 to TRBJ2-7, with D possibly TRBD2 on 6 matching bases. This CDR3 contains 11 residues. Trimming stripped 6 bases from V and 5 bases from J, with 8 bases between. The germline CDR1 and CDR2 sequences are ENHRY and SYGVKD. The CDR3 DNA follows: TGTGCCATCAGGGGGGGAGACGAGCAGTACTTC. As protein: CAIRGGDEQYF.